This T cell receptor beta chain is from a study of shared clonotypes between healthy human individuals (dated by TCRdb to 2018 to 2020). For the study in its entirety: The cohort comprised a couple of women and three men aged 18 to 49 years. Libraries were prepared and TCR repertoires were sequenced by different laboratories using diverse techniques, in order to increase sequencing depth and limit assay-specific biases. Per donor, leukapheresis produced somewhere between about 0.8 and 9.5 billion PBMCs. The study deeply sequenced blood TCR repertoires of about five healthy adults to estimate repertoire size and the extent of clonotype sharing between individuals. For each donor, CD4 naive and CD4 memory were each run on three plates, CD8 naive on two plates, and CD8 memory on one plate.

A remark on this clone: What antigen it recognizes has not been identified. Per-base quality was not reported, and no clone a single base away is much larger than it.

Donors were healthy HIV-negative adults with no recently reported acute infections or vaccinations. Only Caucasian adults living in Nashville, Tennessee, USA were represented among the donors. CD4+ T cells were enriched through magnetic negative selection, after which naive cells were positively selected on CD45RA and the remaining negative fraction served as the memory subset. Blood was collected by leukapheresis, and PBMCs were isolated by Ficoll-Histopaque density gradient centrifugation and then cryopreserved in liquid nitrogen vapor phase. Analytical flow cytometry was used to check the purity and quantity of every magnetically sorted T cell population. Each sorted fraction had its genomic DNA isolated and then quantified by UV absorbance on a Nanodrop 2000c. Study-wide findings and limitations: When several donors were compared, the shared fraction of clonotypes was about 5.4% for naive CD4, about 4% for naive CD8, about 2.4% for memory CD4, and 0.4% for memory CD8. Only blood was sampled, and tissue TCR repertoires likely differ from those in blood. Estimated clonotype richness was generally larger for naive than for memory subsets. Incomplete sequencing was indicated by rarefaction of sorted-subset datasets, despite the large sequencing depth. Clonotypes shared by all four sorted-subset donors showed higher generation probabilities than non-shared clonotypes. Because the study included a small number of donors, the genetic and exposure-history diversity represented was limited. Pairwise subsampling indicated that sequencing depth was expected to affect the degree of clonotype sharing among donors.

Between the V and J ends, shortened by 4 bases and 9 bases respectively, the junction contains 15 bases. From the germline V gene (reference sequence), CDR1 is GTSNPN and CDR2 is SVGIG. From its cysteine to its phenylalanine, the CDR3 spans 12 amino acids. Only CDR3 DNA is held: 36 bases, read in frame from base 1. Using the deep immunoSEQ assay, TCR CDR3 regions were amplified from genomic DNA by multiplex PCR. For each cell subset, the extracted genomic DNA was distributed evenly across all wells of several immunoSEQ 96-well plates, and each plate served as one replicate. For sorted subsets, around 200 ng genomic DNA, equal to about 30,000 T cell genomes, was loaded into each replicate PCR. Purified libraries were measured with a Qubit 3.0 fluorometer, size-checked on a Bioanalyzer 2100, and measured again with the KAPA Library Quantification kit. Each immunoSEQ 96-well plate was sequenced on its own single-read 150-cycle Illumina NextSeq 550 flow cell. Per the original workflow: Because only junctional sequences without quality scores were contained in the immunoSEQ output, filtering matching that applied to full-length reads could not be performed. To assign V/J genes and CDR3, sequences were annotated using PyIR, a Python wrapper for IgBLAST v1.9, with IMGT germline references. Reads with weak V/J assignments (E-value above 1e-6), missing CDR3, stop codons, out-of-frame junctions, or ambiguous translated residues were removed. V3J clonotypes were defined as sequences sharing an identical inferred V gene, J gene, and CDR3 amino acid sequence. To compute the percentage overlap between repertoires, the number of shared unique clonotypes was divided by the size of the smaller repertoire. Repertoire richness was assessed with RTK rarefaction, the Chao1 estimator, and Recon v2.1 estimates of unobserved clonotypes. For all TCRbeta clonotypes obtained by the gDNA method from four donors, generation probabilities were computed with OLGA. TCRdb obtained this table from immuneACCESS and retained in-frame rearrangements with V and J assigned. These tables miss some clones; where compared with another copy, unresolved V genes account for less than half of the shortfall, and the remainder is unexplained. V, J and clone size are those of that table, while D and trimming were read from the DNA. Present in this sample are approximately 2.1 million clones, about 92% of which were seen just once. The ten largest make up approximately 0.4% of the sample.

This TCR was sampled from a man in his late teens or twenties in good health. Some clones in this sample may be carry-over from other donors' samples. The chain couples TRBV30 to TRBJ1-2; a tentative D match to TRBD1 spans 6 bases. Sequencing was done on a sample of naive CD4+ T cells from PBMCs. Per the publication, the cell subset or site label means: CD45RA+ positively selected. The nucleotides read TGTGCCTGGAATAGGGCAGGGGAGCGCTACACCTTC. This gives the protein CAWNRAGERYTF.